This T cell receptor (beta chain) was sequenced in a study of T cell repertoires in cytomegalovirus infection. At the level of the study: Public TCR beta signatures marked donors with CMV infection and the matching HLA. Whole-study findings and limits: The ex vivo response was dominated by HLA-C-restricted CMV-specific TCR beta clonotypes. There were carriers of CMV plus the relevant HLA, and cumulative public TCR beta family frequency identified them.

TCRdb re-analysed the reads in MiXCR, keeping a single row per CDR3 protein. The table records approximately 180,000 distinct CDR3 sequences, approximately 17% of them present only once. About this clonotype: Its antigen is not identified.

The sequenced sample was CD8+ T cells from PBMCs. The receptor was derived from a human donor in good health (CMV status not recorded). Some clones in this sample may be carry-over from other donors' samples.

For the CDR3, the DNA is TGTGCCAGCAGTTTCTCAACCGGGAGCTATGGCTACACCTTC. It specifies CASSFSTGSYGYTF. J is TRBJ1-2 and V is TRBV6-5; D gene unclear. With 4 bases removed from V and 4 bases from J, the gap between germline ends came to 13 bases. The CDR3 totals 14 residues. Germline CDR1 is MNHEY and CDR2 is SVGAGI.